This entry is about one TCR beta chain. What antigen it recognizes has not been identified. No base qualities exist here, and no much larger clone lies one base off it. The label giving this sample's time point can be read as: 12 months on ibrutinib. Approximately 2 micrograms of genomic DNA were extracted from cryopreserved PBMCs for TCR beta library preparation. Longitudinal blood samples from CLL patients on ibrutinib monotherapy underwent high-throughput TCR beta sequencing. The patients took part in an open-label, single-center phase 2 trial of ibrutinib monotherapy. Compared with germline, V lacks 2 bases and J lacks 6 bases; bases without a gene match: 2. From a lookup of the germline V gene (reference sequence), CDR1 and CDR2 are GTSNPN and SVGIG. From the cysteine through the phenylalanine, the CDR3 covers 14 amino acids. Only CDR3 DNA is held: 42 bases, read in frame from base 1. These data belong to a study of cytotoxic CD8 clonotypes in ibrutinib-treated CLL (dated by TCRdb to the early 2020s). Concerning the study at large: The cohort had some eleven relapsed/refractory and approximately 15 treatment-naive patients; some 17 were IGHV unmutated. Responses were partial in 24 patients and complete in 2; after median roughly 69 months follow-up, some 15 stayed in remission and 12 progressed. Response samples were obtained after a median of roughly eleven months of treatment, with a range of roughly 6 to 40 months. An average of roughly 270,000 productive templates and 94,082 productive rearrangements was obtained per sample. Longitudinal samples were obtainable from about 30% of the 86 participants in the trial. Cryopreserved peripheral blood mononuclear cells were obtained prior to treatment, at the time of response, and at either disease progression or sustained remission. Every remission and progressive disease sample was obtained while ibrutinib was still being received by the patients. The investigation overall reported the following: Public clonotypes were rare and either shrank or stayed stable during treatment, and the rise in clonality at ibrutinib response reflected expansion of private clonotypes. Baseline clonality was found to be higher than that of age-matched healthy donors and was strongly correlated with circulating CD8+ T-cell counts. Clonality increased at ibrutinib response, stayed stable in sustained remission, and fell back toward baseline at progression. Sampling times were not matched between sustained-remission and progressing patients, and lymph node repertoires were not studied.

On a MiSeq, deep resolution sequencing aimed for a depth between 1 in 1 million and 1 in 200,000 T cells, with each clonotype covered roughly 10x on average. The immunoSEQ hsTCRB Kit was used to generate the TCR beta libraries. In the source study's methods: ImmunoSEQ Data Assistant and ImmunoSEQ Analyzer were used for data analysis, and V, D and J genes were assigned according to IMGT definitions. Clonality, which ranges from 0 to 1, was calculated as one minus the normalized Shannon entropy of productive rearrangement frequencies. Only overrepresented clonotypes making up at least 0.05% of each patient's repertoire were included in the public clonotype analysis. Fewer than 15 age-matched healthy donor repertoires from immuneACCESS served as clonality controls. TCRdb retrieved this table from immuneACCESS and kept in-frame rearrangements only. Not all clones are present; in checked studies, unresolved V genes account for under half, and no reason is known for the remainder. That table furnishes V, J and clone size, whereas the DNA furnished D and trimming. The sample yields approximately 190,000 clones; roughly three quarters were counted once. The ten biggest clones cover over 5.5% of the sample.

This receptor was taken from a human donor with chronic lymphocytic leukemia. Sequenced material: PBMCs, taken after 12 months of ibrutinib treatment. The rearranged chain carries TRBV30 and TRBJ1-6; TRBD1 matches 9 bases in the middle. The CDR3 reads CAWSRQGGNSPLHF. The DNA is TGTGCCTGGAGTAGACAGGGGGGTAATTCACCCCTCCACTTT.